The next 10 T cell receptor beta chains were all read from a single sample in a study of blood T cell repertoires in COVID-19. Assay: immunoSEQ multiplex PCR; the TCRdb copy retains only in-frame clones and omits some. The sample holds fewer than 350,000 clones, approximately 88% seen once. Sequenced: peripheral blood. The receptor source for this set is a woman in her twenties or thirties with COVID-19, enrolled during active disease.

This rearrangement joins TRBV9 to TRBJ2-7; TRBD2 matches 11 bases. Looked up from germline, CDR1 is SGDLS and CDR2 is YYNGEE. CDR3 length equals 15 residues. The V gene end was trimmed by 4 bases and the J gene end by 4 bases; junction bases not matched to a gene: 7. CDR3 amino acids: CASSLTSGGLYEQYF. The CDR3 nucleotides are TGTGCCAGCAGCCTTACTAGCGGGGGTTTGTACGAGCAGTACTTC.

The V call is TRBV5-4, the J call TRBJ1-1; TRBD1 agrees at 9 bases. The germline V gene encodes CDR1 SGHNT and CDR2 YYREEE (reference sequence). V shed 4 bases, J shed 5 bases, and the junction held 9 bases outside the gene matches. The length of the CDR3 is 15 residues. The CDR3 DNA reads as TGTGCCAGCAGCAAGCCGGGACAGGGCTATACTGAAGCTTTCTTT. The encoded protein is CASSKPGQGYTEAFF.

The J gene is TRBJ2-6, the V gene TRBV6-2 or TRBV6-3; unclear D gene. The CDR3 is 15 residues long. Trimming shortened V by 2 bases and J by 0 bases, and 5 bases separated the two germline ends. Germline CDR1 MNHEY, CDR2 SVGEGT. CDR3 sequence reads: CASSYELSGANVLTF. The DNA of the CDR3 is TGTGCCAGCAGTTACGAGCTCTCTGGGGCCAACGTCCTGACTTTC.

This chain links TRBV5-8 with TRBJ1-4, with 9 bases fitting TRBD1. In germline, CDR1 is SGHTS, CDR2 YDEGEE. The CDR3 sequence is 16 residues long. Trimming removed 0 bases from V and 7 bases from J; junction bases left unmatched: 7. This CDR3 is CASSLGTTGGLEKLFF. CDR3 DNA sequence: TGTGCCAGCAGCTTGGGAACGACAGGGGGTCTTGAAAAACTGTTTTTT.

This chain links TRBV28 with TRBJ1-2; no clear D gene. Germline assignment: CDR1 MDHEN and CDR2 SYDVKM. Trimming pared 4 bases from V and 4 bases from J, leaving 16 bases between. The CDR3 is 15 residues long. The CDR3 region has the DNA TGTGCCAGCAGTTCAAACCGCGGAACTATCTATGGCTACACCTTC. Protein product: CASSSNRGTIYGYTF.

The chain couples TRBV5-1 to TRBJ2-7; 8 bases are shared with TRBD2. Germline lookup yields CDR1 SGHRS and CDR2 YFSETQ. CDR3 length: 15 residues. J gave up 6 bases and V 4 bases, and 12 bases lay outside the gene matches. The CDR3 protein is CASSPGRTSPIEQYF. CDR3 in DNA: TGCGCCAGCAGCCCCGGCCGGACTAGCCCAATCGAGCAGTACTTC.

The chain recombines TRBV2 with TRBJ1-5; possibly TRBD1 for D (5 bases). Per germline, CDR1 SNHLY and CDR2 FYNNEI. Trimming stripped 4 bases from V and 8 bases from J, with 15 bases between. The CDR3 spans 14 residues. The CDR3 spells CASSVWGGVEPQHF. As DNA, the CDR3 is TGTGCCAGCAGTGTATGGGGAGGGGTTGAGCCCCAGCATTTT.

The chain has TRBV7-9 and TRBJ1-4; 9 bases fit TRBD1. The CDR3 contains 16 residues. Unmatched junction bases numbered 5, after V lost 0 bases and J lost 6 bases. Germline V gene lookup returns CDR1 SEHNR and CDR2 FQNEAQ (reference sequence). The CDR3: CASSLAGTGTDEKLFF. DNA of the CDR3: TGTGCCAGCAGCTTAGCCGGGACAGGGACCGATGAAAAACTGTTTTTT.

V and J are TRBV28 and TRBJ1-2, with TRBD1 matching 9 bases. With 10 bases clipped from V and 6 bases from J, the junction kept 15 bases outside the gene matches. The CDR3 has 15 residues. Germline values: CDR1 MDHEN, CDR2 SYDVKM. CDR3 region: CATKDRGKLRDGYTF. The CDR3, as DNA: TGTGCCACCAAAGACAGGGGGAAACTTAGGGATGGCTACACCTTC.

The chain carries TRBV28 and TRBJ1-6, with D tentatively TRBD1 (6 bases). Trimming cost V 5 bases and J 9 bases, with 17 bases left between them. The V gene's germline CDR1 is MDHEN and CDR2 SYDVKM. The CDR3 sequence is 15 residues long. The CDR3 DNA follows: TGTGCCAGCAGTCCTCCGGAAGGGGGAACTTCACCCCTCCACTTT. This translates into CASSPPEGGTSPLHF. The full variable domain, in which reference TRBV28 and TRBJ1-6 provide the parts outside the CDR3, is DVKVTQSSRYLVKRTGEKVFLECVQDMDHENMFWYRQDPGLGLRLIYFSYDVKMKEKGDIPEGYSVSREKKERFSLILESASTNQTSMYLCASSPPEGGTSPLHFGNGTRLTVT.